This passage covers 12 T cell receptor beta chains from one sample sequenced in a study of T-cell memory formation after mild COVID-19. TCRdb reanalysed the 5' RACE reads using MiXCR and keeps one entry per CDR3 protein. The profile shows about 620,000 distinct CDR3 sequences, about 20% of them singletons. Sequenced sample: PBMCs or a T cell subset sorted from them (not recorded which). These receptors all stem from an adult woman who had mild COVID-19 (a few samples of this study predate the infection). Cell type and time point are not known.

This chain connects TRBV24-1 to TRBJ2-7; D gene uncertain. Trimming took off 2 bases at V and 0 bases at J, with 7 bases between the two ends. Germline V gene sequence: CDR1 KGHDR, CDR2 SFDVKD. The CDR3 has 14 amino acids. CDR3 nucleotide sequence: TGTGCCACCAGTGATTCCCGAGGCTCCTACGAGCAGTACTTC. Protein sequence: CATSDSRGSYEQYF.

The rearrangement joins TRBV6-1 to TRBJ2-7, with unresolved D. This CDR3 has 16 amino acids. CDR1 and CDR2 from the germline V gene are MNHNS and SASEGT. V shed 0 bases and J shed 4 bases, with 16 bases lying between them. The CDR3 reads CASSEAELTLWYEQYF. Written as DNA, the CDR3 is TGTGCCAGCAGTGAAGCAGAGCTCACCCTCTGGTACGAGCAGTACTTC.

This clonotype was detected only a few times. V is TRBV6-5 and J is TRBJ2-3; tentatively, D is TRBD2 (5 bases). The CDR3 has 17 amino acids. The germline CDR1 and CDR2 sequences are MNHEY and SVGAGI. Trimming cost V 0 bases and J 3 bases, with 16 bases left between them. The CDR3: CASSYSFLALLTDTQYF. The CDR3 DNA sequence: TGTGCCAGCAGTTACTCGTTCCTAGCCCTTTTGACAGATACGCAGTATTTT.

The chain joins TRBV20-1 to TRBJ2-3, with D possibly TRBD2 on 5 matching bases. V dropped 3 bases and J dropped 0 bases, with 10 bases sitting between them. CDR1 is DFQATT, CDR2 SNEGSKA, per germline (reference sequence). This CDR3 contains 14 residues. CDR3 sequence (DNA): TGCAGTGCTAGCGCGGGCCCTAGCACAGATACGCAGTATTTT. Amino acid sequence: CSASAGPSTDTQYF.

This clonotype was counted only a few times. The chain recombines TRBV20-1 with TRBJ1-1; unclear D gene. The CDR3 is made up of 13 amino acids. Looked up from germline, CDR1 is DFQATT and CDR2 is SNEGSKA (reference sequence). CDR3 nucleotide sequence: TGCAGCGTAATAGGGCAGATGAACACTGAAGCTTTCTTT. Translating gives CSVIGQMNTEAFF.

This clonotype was counted between two and nine times. The chain joins TRBV5-6 to TRBJ2-5, with a tentative D call TRBD1 (5 bases). Germline V gene data show CDR1 as SGHDT and CDR2 as YYEEEE. The CDR3 covers 16 residues. V lost 3 bases, J lost 1 base, and 16 bases lay in between. This chain's CDR3 is CASSSFGRASQETQYF. CDR3 coding DNA: TGTGCCAGCAGCTCCTTCGGCAGGGCCTCCCAAGAGACCCAGTACTTC.

Here the CDR3 DNA reads TGCAGTGCTACTAGCGGGGTGGAATCCTACAATGAGCAGTTCTTC. This encodes CSATSGVESYNEQFF. The chain couples TRBV20-1 to TRBJ2-1; 9 positions agree with TRBD2. Germline V lookup: CDR1 DFQATT, CDR2 SNEGSKA (reference sequence). This CDR3 region has 15 residues. After removal of 4 bases from V and 1 base from J, the junction contained 5 bases not matched to a gene.

This clonotype was observed a few times. The chain couples TRBV9 to TRBJ2-2; tentatively, D is TRBD1 (6 bases). Germline CDR1 SGDLS, CDR2 YYNGEE. The V end was cut by 0 bases, the J end by 7 bases, with 31 bases between. The CDR3 runs to 21 residues. The CDR3 sequence: CASSVGLFSPGVRPYSGELFF. CDR3 in DNA: TGTGCCAGCAGCGTAGGCCTATTCAGTCCAGGGGTCCGCCCTTACAGCGGGGAGCTGTTTTTT.

This clonotype has just a few counts. This rearrangement joins TRBV9 to TRBJ1-1, with a possible D match to TRBD1 (5 bases). V was shortened by 0 bases and J by 0 bases, with 9 bases between the two germline ends. Per the germline V gene, CDR1 is SGDLS and CDR2 is YYNGEE. This CDR3 comprises 15 residues. The CDR3 sequence is CASSVEAGLNTEAFF. The CDR3 region has the DNA TGTGCCAGCAGCGTAGAGGCAGGGCTGAACACTGAAGCTTTCTTT.

This clonotype has more than one count but fewer than ten. CDR3 residues: CASLRTSRNDEQFF. The CDR3 nucleotides are TGTGCCAGCTTACGGACTAGTAGGAACGATGAGCAGTTCTTC. The chain is built from TRBV12-3 or TRBV12-4 and TRBJ2-1; TRBD2 aligns across 7 bases. The trim removed 8 bases at V and 8 bases at J, leaving 12 bases unmatched. The CDR3 sequence is 14 residues long.

This clonotype occurred many times. Germline and junction disagree at one end, which may indicate a read error. The J gene is TRBJ2-1, the V gene TRBV7-7; weak D call: TRBD1 (5 bases). The germline V gene encodes CDR1 SSHAT and CDR2 FNYEAQ (reference sequence). The CDR3 covers 13 residues. In DNA form, the CDR3 reads TGTGCTAGCAGCTTAGGTCTAGGGGATGAGCAGTTCTTC. Its translation: CASSLGLGDEQFF.

The gene calls are TRBV5-1 and TRBJ2-2; a weak D match, TRBD2 (5 bases). Deletions cut 1 base from V and 0 bases from J, with 7 bases between. Germline loops: CDR1 SGHRS, CDR2 YFSETQ. The CDR3 sequence is 15 residues long. CDR3: CASSLFGANTGELFF. CDR3 sequence (DNA): TGCGCCAGCAGCTTGTTCGGGGCGAACACCGGGGAGCTGTTTTTT.